This T cell receptor beta chain originates from a study of blood T cells in healthy people across ages. This clonotype was found a few times. A sample-barcoded 5' primer and a J-beta primer mix were used in a second PCR of roughly 6 to 11 cycles. TCRdb used MiXCR to reprocess the 5' RACE reads, holding one entry per CDR3 protein. The sample contains around 1,600,000 distinct CDR3 sequences, roughly 43% of which appear only once. The CDR3 length is 15 residues. V dropped 5 bases and J dropped 8 bases, with 19 bases sitting between them. In germline, CDR1 is PRHDT, CDR2 FYEKMQ (reference sequence). Caucasian individuals from Russia who were healthy and aged roughly 6 to 95 acted as donors.

The genes are TRBV13 and TRBJ2-1, with D possibly being TRBD2 (6 bases). The sequencing input was blood. The receptor comes from a woman aged 18 to 35 in good health. The CDR3 here is CASSQTRFRGYEQFF. DNA for the CDR3: TGTGCCAGCAGCCAGACTAGATTTCGTGGGTATGAGCAGTTCTTC.